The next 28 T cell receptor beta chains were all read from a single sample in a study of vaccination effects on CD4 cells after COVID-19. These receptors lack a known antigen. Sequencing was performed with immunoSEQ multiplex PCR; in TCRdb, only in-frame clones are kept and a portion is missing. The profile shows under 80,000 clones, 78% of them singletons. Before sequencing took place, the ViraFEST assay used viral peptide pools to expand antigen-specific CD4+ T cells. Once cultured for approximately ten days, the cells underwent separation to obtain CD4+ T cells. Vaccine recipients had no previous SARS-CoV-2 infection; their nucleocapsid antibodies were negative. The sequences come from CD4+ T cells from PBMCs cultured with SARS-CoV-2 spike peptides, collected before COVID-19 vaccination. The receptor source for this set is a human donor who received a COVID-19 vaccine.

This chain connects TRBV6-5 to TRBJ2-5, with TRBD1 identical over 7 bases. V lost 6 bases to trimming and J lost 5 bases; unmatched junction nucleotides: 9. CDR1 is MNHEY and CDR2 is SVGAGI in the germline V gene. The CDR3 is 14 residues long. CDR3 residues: CASSTTGASETQYF. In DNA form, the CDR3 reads TGTGCCAGCAGCACTACAGGGGCGAGCGAGACCCAGTACTTC.

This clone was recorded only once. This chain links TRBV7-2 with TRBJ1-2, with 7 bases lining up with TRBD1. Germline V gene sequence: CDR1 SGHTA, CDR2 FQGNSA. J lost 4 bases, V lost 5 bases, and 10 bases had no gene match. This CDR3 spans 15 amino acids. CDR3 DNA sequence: TGTGCCAGCAGCGCTACTCTGGACAGGAGCTATGGCTACACCTTC. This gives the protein CASSATLDRSYGYTF.

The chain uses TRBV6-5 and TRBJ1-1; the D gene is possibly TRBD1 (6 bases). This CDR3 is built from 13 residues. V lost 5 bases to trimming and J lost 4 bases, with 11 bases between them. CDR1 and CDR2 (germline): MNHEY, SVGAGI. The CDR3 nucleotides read TGTGCCAGCAGTACAGGGTGGCTCACTGAAGCTTTCTTT. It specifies CASSTGWLTEAFF.

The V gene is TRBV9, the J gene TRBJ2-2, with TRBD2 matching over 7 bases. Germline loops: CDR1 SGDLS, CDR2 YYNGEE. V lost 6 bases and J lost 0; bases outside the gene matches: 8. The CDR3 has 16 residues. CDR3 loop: CASTPSGAANTGELFF. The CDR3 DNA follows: TGTGCCAGCACCCCGAGCGGGGCTGCGAACACCGGGGAGCTGTTTTTT.

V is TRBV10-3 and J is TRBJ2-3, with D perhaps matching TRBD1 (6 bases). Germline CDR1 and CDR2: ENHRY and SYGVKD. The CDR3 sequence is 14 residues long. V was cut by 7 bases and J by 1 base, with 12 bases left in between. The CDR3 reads CAINSQGGTDTQYF. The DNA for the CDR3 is TGTGCCATCAACTCACAGGGCGGCACAGATACGCAGTATTTT.

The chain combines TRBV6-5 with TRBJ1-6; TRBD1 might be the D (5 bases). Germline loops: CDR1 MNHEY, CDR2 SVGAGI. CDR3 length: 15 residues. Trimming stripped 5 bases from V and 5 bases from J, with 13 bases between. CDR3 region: CASSPGSPHNSPLHF. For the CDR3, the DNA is TGTGCCAGCAGTCCAGGGAGCCCTCATAATTCACCCCTCCACTTT.

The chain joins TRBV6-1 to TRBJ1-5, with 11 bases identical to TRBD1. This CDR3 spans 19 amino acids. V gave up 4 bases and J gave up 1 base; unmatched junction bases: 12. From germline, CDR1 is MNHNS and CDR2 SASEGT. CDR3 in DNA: TGTGCCAGCAGTGCGCCCGGGACAGGGGGGAGTAGGAGCAATCAGCCCCAGCATTTT. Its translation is CASSAPGTGGSRSNQPQHF.

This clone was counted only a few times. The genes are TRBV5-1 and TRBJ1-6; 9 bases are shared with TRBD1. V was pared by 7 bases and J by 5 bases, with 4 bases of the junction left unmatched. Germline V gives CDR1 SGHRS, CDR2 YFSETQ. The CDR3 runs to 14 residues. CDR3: CASGTGPNNSPLHF. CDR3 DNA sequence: TGCGCCAGCGGGACAGGGCCTAATAATTCACCCCTCCACTTT.

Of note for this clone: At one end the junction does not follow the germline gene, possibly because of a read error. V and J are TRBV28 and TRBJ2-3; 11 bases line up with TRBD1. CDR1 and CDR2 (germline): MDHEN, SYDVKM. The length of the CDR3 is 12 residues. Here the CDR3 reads CASSLRDRGIGF. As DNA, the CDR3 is TGTGCCAGCAGCCTCCGGGACAGGGGGATAGGTTTT.

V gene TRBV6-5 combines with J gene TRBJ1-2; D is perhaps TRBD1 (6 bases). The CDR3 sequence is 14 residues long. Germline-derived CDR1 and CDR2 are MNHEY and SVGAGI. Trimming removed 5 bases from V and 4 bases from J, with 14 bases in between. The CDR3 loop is CASSLFHRAYGYTF. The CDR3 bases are TGTGCCAGCAGTCTTTTTCACAGGGCCTATGGCTACACCTTC.

The CDR3, as DNA: TGTGCCAGCAGTTCGGGGGGAGATACGCAGTATTTT. This codes for CASSSGGDTQYF. The rearrangement uses TRBV6-2 or TRBV6-3 and TRBJ2-3; TRBD2 matches 7 bases. The CDR3 has 12 residues. CDR1 MNHEY and CDR2 SVGEGT come from the germline V gene. The V gene end was trimmed by 4 bases and the J gene end by 5 bases; junction bases not matched to a gene: 0.

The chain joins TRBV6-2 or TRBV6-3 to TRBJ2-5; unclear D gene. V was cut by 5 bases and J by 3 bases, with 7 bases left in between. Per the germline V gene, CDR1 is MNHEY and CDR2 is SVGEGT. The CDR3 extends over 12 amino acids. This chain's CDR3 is CASSERKETQYF. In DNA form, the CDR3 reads TGTGCCAGCAGTGAGCGCAAAGAGACCCAGTACTTC.

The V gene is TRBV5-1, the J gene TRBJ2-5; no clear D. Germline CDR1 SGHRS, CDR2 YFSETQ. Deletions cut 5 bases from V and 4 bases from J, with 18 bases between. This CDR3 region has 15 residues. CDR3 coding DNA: TGCGCCAGCAGTCCGGAAGTAGGATCCTCAGAGACCCAGTACTTC. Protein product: CASSPEVGSSETQYF.

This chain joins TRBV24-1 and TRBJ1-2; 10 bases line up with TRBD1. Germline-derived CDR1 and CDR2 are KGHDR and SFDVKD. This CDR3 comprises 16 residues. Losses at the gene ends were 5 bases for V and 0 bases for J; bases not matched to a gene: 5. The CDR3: CATSAGQGKTNYGYTF. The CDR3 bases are TGTGCCACCAGTGCGGGACAGGGGAAAACTAACTATGGCTACACCTTC.

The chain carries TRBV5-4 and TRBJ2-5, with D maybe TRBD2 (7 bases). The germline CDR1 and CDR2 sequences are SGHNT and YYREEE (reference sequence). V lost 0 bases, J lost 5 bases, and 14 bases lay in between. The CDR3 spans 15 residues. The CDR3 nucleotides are TGTGCCAGCAGCTTGGCCGGGGGGCGTCTCGAGACCCAGTACTTC. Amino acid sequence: CASSLAGGRLETQYF.

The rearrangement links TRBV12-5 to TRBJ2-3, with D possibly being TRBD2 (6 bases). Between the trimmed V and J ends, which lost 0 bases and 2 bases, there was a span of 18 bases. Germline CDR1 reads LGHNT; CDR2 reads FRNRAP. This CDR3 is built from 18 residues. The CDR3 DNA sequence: TGTGCTAGTGGTTTGGTACCCGACGGGGGTCTCTCCACAGATACGCAGTATTTT. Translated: CASGLVPDGGLSTDTQYF.

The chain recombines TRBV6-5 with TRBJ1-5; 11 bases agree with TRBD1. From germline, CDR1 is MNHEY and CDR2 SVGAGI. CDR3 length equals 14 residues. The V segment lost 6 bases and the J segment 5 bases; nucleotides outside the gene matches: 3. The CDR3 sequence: CASSGQGAYQPQHF. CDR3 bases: TGTGCCAGCAGCGGACAGGGGGCCTATCAGCCCCAGCATTTT.

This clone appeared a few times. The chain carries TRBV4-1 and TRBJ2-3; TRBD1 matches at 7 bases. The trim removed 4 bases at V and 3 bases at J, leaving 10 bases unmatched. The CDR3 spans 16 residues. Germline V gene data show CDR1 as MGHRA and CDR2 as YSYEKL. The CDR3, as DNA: TGCGCCAGCAGCCGGCTGCCGGGGACAGTTACAGATACGCAGTATTTT. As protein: CASSRLPGTVTDTQYF.

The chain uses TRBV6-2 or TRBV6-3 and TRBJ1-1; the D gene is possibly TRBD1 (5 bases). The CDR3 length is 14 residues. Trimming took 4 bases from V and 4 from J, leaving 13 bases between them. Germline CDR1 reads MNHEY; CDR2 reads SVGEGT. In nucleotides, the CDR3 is TGTGCCAGCAGTTTACCGGGACCGGCCACTGAAGCTTTCTTT. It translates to CASSLPGPATEAFF.

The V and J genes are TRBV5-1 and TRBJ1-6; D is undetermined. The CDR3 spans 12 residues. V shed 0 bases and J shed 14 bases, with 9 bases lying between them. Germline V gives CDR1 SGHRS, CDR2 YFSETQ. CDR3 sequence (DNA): TGCGCCAGCAGCTTGGAAGGTCCCTCCCTCCACTTT. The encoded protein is CASSLEGPSLHF.

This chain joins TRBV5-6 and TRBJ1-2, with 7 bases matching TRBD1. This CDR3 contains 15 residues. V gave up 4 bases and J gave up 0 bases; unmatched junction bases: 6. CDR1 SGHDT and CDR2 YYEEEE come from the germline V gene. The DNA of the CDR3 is TGTGCCAGCAGCCTAATACAGGGGCCTAACTATGGCTACACCTTC. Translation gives CASSLIQGPNYGYTF.

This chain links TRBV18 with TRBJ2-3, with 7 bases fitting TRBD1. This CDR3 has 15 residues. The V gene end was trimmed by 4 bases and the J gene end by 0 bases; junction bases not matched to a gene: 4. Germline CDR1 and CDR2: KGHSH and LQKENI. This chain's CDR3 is CASSQGQTSTDTQYF. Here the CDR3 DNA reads TGTGCCAGCTCACAGGGACAGACTAGCACAGATACGCAGTATTTT.

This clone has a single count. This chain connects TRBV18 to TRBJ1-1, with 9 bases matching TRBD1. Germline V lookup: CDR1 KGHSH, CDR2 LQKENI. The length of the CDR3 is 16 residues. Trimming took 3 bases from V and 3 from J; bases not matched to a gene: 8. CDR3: CASSPGTGLIYTEAFF. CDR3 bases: TGTGCCAGCTCACCTGGGACAGGGCTAATATACACTGAAGCTTTCTTT.

For the CDR3, the DNA is TGTGCCTGGAGTCCGCAAAGGGAGACAGGGCTCACCTTC. It is translated as CAWSPQRETGLTF. The genes are TRBV30 and TRBJ1-2; 7 bases line up with TRBD1. Germline assignment: CDR1 GTSNPN and CDR2 SVGIG (reference sequence). The CDR3 contains 13 residues. The J segment lost 13 bases and the V segment lost 2 bases, leaving 13 bases of the junction unmatched.

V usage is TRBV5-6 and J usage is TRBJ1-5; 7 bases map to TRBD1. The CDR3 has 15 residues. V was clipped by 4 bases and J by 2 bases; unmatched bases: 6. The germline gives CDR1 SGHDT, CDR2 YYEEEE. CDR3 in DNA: TGTGCCAGCAGCCTGCGACAGGGTGGCAATCAGCCCCAGCATTTT. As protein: CASSLRQGGNQPQHF.

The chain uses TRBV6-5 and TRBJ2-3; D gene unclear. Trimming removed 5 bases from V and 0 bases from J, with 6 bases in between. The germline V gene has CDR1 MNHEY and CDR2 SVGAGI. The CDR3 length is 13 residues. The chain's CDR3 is CASSTDSTDTQYF. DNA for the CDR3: TGTGCCAGCAGTACCGACAGCACAGATACGCAGTATTTT.

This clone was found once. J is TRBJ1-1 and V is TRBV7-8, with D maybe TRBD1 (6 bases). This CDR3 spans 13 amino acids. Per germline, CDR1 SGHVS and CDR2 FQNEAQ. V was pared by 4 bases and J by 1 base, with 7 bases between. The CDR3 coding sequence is TGTGCCAGCAGCTCGGACAGGAACACTGAAGCTTTCTTT. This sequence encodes CASSSDRNTEAFF.

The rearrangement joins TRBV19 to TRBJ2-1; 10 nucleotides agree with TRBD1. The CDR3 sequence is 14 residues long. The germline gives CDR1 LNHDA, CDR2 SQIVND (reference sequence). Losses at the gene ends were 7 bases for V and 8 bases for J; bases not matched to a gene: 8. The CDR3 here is CASKRDRGYDEQFF. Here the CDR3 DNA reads TGTGCCAGTAAACGGGACAGGGGTTACGATGAGCAGTTCTTC.